What follows are 21 T cell receptor beta chains derived from one specimen sequenced in a study of blood T cells in healthy people across ages. Next came a second PCR, run for 7 to 11 cycles, which used a sample-barcoded 5' primer along with a J-beta primer mix. Using its own MiXCR run on the 5' RACE reads, TCRdb lists one record per CDR3 protein. The sample lists about 1.4 million distinct CDR3 sequences, approximately 60% occurring once. Sequencing input: blood. These receptors were taken from a man aged 18-30 years in good health.

This clonotype was detected only a few times. The genes are TRBV7-9 and TRBJ1-2, with D possibly TRBD1 on 5 matching bases. The V and J ends lost 2 bases and 3 bases respectively, with 19 bases between them. Looked up from germline, CDR1 is SEHNR and CDR2 is FQNEAQ (reference sequence). There are 17 residues in the CDR3. The CDR3 nucleotides are TGTGCCAGCAGCTTACCAGCGCAGCAGGGTATTGACTATGGCTACACCTTC. It is translated as CASSLPAQQGIDYGYTF.

A note on this clonotype: At one end the junction does not follow the germline gene, possibly because of a read error. The rearrangement links TRBV7-7 to TRBJ2-2; TRBD2 aligns across 7 bases. The germline V gene encodes CDR1 SSHAT and CDR2 FNYEAQ (reference sequence). The CDR3 extends over 16 amino acids. CDR3 sequence (DNA): TGTGCTAGCACCCCTCATGGGGGGGCGAACACCGGGGAGCTGTTTTTT. It specifies CASTPHGGANTGELFF.

The rearrangement links TRBV19 to TRBJ1-4, with TRBD1 matching over 9 bases. V lost 3 bases, J lost 6 bases, and 5 bases stayed unmatched. CDR3 length: 15 amino acids. Per the germline V gene, CDR1 is LNHDA and CDR2 is SQIVND (reference sequence). CDR3 amino acids: CASSIPGQGHEKLFF. CDR3 coding DNA: TGTGCCAGTAGTATCCCGGGACAGGGACATGAAAAACTGTTTTTT. The entire variable domain, with the rest obtained from reference TRBV19 and TRBJ1-4, is as follows: DGGITQSPKYLFRKEGQNVTLSCEQNLNHDAMYWYRQDPGQGLRLIYYSQIVNDFQKGDIAEGYSVSREKKESFPLTVTSAQKNPTAFYLCASSIPGQGHEKLFFGSGTQLSVL.

This rearrangement joins TRBV29-1 to TRBJ2-1; 14 bases are a match to TRBD2. The trim removed 1 base at V and 1 base at J, leaving 3 bases unmatched. This CDR3 comprises 17 residues. CDR1 and CDR2 from the germline V gene are SQVTM and ANQGSEA. For the CDR3, the DNA is TGCAGCGTTGAAGCAGGGACTAGCGGGGGATCCTACAATGAGCAGTTCTTC. As protein: CSVEAGTSGGSYNEQFF.

This clonotype showed up just a few times. The CDR3: CASSLSGPDYEQYF. In nucleotides, the CDR3 is TGTGCCAGCAGTTTAAGTGGACCGGACTACGAGCAGTACTTC. The rearrangement joins TRBV27 to TRBJ2-7; D not certain. This CDR3 contains 14 residues. The V end lost 2 bases, the J end lost 3 bases, and 11 bases lay between the germline ends. The germline CDR1 and CDR2 sequences are MNHEY and SMNVEV (reference sequence).

This clonotype occurred a few times. The chain combines TRBV3-1 with TRBJ2-7, with D tentatively TRBD1 or TRBD2 (5 bases each). Between the trimmed V and J ends, which lost 1 base and 0 bases, there was a span of 16 bases. This CDR3 is 17 amino acids long. CDR1 and CDR2 from the germline V gene are LGHDT and YNNKEL (reference sequence). CDR3 bases: TGTGCCAGCAGCCAAGTCCGACAGTCGGGGACCTCCTACGAGCAGTACTTC. Protein sequence: CASSQVRQSGTSYEQYF.

This clonotype was counted a few times. The chain couples TRBV20-1 to TRBJ2-7; 13 bases match TRBD2. CDR3 size: 14 residues. V was clipped by 4 bases and J by 5 bases; unmatched bases: 5. Germline assignment: CDR1 DFQATT and CDR2 SNEGSKA (reference sequence). CDR3 in amino acids: CSAKRLAGGNEQYF. DNA for the CDR3: TGCAGTGCTAAACGACTAGCGGGGGGTAACGAGCAGTACTTC.

The chain joins TRBV7-2 to TRBJ2-1, with 11 positions matching TRBD2. The V gene's germline CDR1 is SGHTA and CDR2 FQGNSA. V lost 6 bases to trimming and J lost 8 bases; unmatched junction nucleotides: 6. This CDR3 spans 14 amino acids. Here the CDR3 DNA reads TGTGCCAGCAGGCTAGCGGGGGGCGGAGATGAGCAGTTCTTC. Amino acid sequence: CASRLAGGGDEQFF.

This clonotype was recorded only once. V is TRBV5-5 and J is TRBJ1-2; a possible D gene is TRBD1 (5 bases). Germline CDR1 is SGHKS and CDR2 is YYEKEE (reference sequence). The CDR3 is made up of 15 amino acids. Trimming left V 2 bases short and J 7 bases short, with 18 bases between. The CDR3 spells CASSFWGVDVRGYTF. In nucleotides, the CDR3 is TGTGCCAGCAGCTTTTGGGGGGTTGATGTTCGTGGCTACACCTTC.

The rearrangement joins TRBV7-9 to TRBJ2-1; TRBD2 matches 8 bases. The CDR3 is 18 residues long. Germline assignment: CDR1 SEHNR and CDR2 FQNEAQ (reference sequence). Trimming removed 1 base from V and 8 bases from J; junction bases left unmatched: 16. The DNA for the CDR3 is TGTGCCAGCAGCTTAGTAGCGGGACCTGGGGTGGAAGGCTATGAGCAGTTCTTC. Protein product: CASSLVAGPGVEGYEQFF.

This chain joins TRBV29-1 and TRBJ1-4; a weak D match, TRBD1 (5 bases). Trimming cost V 3 bases and J 6 bases, with 8 bases left between them. This CDR3 is built from 12 residues. Germline CDR1 SQVTM, CDR2 ANQGSEA. CDR3 sequence: CSVDVGDEKLFF. Written as DNA, the CDR3 is TGCAGCGTTGACGTGGGGGATGAAAAACTGTTTTTT.

The chain recombines TRBV7-6 with TRBJ2-3; TRBD1 might be the D (6 bases). This CDR3 has 14 amino acids. Germline assignment: CDR1 SGHVS and CDR2 FNYEAQ. V lost 5 bases, J lost 5 bases, and 14 bases lay in between. The DNA for the CDR3 is TGTGCCAGCAGCAGAACAGGGCAGGTAGATACGCAGTATTTT. Translating it yields CASSRTGQVDTQYF.

The rearrangement uses TRBV29-1 and TRBJ1-5, with D unclear. V lost 4 bases, J lost 5 bases, and 12 bases lay in between. CDR1 is SQVTM and CDR2 is ANQGSEA in the germline V gene. There are 13 residues in the CDR3. CDR3 residues: CSVGSSAYQPQHF. CDR3 nucleotide sequence: TGCAGCGTTGGGAGCAGTGCCTATCAGCCCCAGCATTTT.

This clonotype has a single count. V and J are TRBV13 and TRBJ1-4; D ambiguous. Germline CDR1 reads PRHDT; CDR2 reads FYEKMQ (reference sequence). The CDR3 extends over 16 amino acids. V gave up 5 bases and J gave up 4 bases, with 17 bases separating them. The CDR3 DNA follows: TGTGCCAGCAGCCACCAGCGATCGTCGGGTAATGAAAAACTGTTTTTT. It codes for CASSHQRSSGNEKLFF.

There are a few counts of this clonotype. The chain joins TRBV29-1 to TRBJ2-6; no reliable D call. V was clipped by 4 bases and J by 0 bases, with 7 bases between them. The CDR3 consists of 14 residues. Germline V gene sequence: CDR1 SQVTM, CDR2 ANQGSEA. CDR3 protein: CSVGDDSGANVLTF. The CDR3 region has the DNA TGCAGCGTTGGTGATGACTCTGGGGCCAACGTCCTGACTTTC.

This chain links TRBV20-1 with TRBJ2-3; TRBD2 agrees at 13 bases. J lost 4 bases, V lost 6 bases, and 7 bases had no gene match. From germline, CDR1 is DFQATT and CDR2 SNEGSKA (reference sequence). The CDR3 contains 15 residues. As DNA, the CDR3 is TGCAGTGCCCAAAGGACTAGCGGGAGATCAGATACGCAGTATTTT. Translating gives CSAQRTSGRSDTQYF.

The chain has TRBV5-1 and TRBJ2-3, with D possibly being TRBD2 (6 bases). V was clipped by 2 bases and J by 0 bases, with 10 bases between them. The germline gives CDR1 SGHRS, CDR2 YFSETQ. The CDR3 covers 15 residues. The CDR3 DNA is TGCGCCAGCAGCTTAAACGGGAGAAGCACAGATACGCAGTATTTT. It codes for CASSLNGRSTDTQYF.

The CDR3 loop is CASSLGQGARGANVLTF. As DNA, the CDR3 is TGCGCCAGCAGCTTGGGACAGGGGGCGCGTGGGGCCAACGTCCTGACTTTC. The chain employs TRBV5-1 and TRBJ2-6, with 10 positions matching TRBD1. CDR1 is SGHRS, CDR2 YFSETQ, per germline. The CDR3 sequence is 17 residues long. Trimming at V came to 0 bases and at J to 3 bases, leaving 3 bases not matched to a gene. Using reference TRBV5-1 and TRBJ2-6 for the parts outside the CDR3, the full variable domain is KAGVTQTPRYLIKTRGQQVTLSCSPISGHRSVSWYQQTPGQGLQFLFEYFSETQRNKGNFPGRFSGRQFSNSRSEMNVSTLELGDSALYLCASSLGQGARGANVLTFGAGSRLTVL.

The rearrangement links TRBV4-1 to TRBJ2-5; tentatively, D is TRBD2 (6 bases). Per the germline V gene, CDR1 is MGHRA and CDR2 is YSYEKL. This CDR3 is built from 16 residues. Deletions cut 0 bases from V and 5 bases from J, with 16 bases between. CDR3: CASSQEPRGTQETQYF. DNA of the CDR3: TGCGCCAGCAGCCAAGAACCCCGGGGGACCCAGGAGACCCAGTACTTC.

CDR3 sequence: CSPTTGHREKLFF. In DNA form, the CDR3 reads TGCAGCCCGACGACAGGCCATCGGGAAAAACTGTTTTTT. The V call is TRBV29-1, the J call TRBJ1-4, with D maybe TRBD1 (6 bases). In germline, CDR1 is SQVTM, CDR2 ANQGSEA. The CDR3 length is 13 residues. V shed 8 bases and J shed 8 bases, with 18 bases lying between them.

The chain uses TRBV4-3 and TRBJ2-1, with 12 nucleotides matching TRBD1. The CDR3 totals 17 residues. The germline CDR1 and CDR2 sequences are LGHNA and YSLEER. The junction had 12 bases not matched to a gene; V was cut back by 4 bases and J by 8 bases. The CDR3 nucleotides are TGCGCCAGCAGCCGCACTCCGGGACAGGGGGCGTTGGATGAGCAGTTCTTC. It translates to CASSRTPGQGALDEQFF.